This T cell receptor (beta chain) was sequenced during a study of graft-versus-host responses after intestinal transplantation. TCRdb's copy holds only in-frame clones and misses some; the assay was immunoSEQ multiplex PCR. The table has over 90,000 clones, over 75% seen once. Trimming stripped 4 bases from V and 3 bases from J, with 15 bases between. Germline CDR1 reads GTSNPN; CDR2 reads SVGIG (reference sequence). The CDR3 has 14 residues. This clone is a singleton in its sample. Its antigen is still unknown. Overall study results and limits: Maximum circulating GvH clone levels tracked with early post-transplant HvG decreases. GvH clones were found in recipient marrow; some appeared first in ileum or blood.

This chain joins TRBV30 and TRBJ1-2; the D gene is possibly TRBD1 (6 bases). This receptor was obtained from a human donor who received an intestinal transplant. The sample consisted of unstimulated CD8+ T cells sorted from spleen or lymph node cells, taken before intestinal transplant. The CDR3 protein is CAWTEGVGDYGYTF. DNA of the CDR3: TGTGCCTGGACTGAGGGGGTTGGAGACTATGGCTACACCTTC.